These 30 T cell receptor beta chains were sequenced from one sample in a study of blood T cells in healthy people across ages. A J-beta primer mix and a sample-barcoded 5' primer were used in a second PCR of roughly 6 to 11 cycles. In TCRdb, the 5' RACE reads were re-called with MiXCR into one record per CDR3 protein. This table holds 650,000 or so distinct CDR3 sequences, under 65% found once. The source material was blood. These receptors were obtained from a woman older than 75 in good health.

Turning to this clonotype: A much larger clone lies a single base off, so this may be a read error. The V and J genes are TRBV7-7 and TRBJ2-1, with 11 nucleotides matching TRBD2. The CDR3 consists of 15 residues. Germline CDR1 reads SSHAT; CDR2 reads FNYEAQ (reference sequence). With 2 bases clipped from V and 13 bases from J, the junction kept 10 bases outside the gene matches. CDR3 bases: TGTGCCAGCAGCTTAACTAGCGGGAGAGGAAGGACCCAGTTCTTC. Protein sequence: CASSLTSGRGRTQFF.

This clonotype was observed a few times. The chain carries TRBV2 and TRBJ1-5; D unresolved. CDR3 length: 12 amino acids. Germline-derived CDR1 and CDR2 are SNHLY and FYNNEI. V was cut by 8 bases and J by 4 bases, with 9 bases left in between. CDR3 bases: TGTGCCAGCGGGCAGGCTAATCAGCCCCAGCATTTT. Translating gives CASGQANQPQHF. Variable domain in full (rest from reference TRBV2 and TRBJ1-5): EPEVTQTPSHQVTQMGQEVILRCVPISNHLYFYWYRQILGQKVEFLVSFYNNEISEKSEIFDDQFSVERPDGSNFTLKIRSTKLEDSAMYFCASGQANQPQHFGDGTRLSIL.

In its sample, this clonotype was seen once. The chain is built from TRBV20-1 and TRBJ2-3; D remains unclear. Per the germline V gene, CDR1 is DFQATT and CDR2 is SNEGSKA (reference sequence). Trimming pared 3 bases from V and 6 bases from J, leaving 4 bases between. CDR3 length: 10 amino acids. The CDR3 DNA is TGCAGTGCTAGGGTGGATACGCAGTATTTT. Its protein is CSARVDTQYF.

About this clonotype: Compared with germline, one end of the junction differs, possibly owing to a read error. The V call is TRBV3-1, the J call TRBJ1-2; 9 bases are shared with TRBD1. The CDR3 runs to 13 residues. Looked up from germline, CDR1 is LGHDT and CDR2 is YNNKEL (reference sequence). CDR3 sequence reads: CASSLQGAGGHTF. In DNA, the CDR3 is TGTGCCAGCAGCCTACAGGGGGCCGGTGGCCACACCTTC.

The chain joins TRBV10-3 to TRBJ1-6, with D perhaps matching TRBD1 (6 bases). Germline values: CDR1 ENHRY, CDR2 SYGVKD. The germline V and J ends were trimmed by 0 bases and 12 bases, with 12 bases remaining between them. CDR3 length: 14 residues. CDR3 DNA sequence: TGTGCCATCAGTGAGTCAAGGGAGGGGGAACCCCTCCACTTT. Encoded protein: CAISESREGEPLHF.

The chain has TRBV12-3 or TRBV12-4 and TRBJ2-7, with D hard to call. Trimming pared 1 base from V and 8 bases from J, leaving 9 bases between. The CDR3 runs 12 residues. The CDR3 loop is CASSLGVGQQYF. The CDR3 bases are TGTGCCAGCAGTTTAGGGGTAGGGCAGCAGTACTTC.

The chain combines TRBV5-1 with TRBJ2-1; TRBD1 aligns across 9 bases. The V and J ends lost 4 bases and 8 bases, in that order; junction bases with no gene match: 10. This CDR3 region has 15 residues. Germline CDR1 and CDR2: SGHRS and YFSETQ. In DNA form, the CDR3 reads TGCGCCAGCAGCCCCGGGACAGGGCGTGCCGATGAGCAGTTCTTC. It yields the protein CASSPGTGRADEQFF.

This clonotype appeared many times. The chain is built from TRBV7-6 and TRBJ1-2; D not certain. V lost 0 bases and J lost 2, with 4 bases in between. Germline V gives CDR1 SGHVS, CDR2 FNYEAQ. This CDR3 contains 13 residues. CDR3 in DNA: TGTGCCAGCAGCTTAGCGGAAAACTATGGCTACACCTTC. Protein product: CASSLAENYGYTF.

Only a few counts were recorded for this clonotype. V gene TRBV19 combines with J gene TRBJ2-3, with TRBD1 as a possible D gene (5 bases). Germline V gene sequence: CDR1 LNHDA, CDR2 SQIVND (reference sequence). This CDR3 is built from 16 residues. V lost 3 bases and J lost 0, with 13 bases in between. CDR3 nucleotides: TGTGCCAGTAGTATCAGGGTCAGCCCTAGCACAGATACGCAGTATTTT. Translated: CASSIRVSPSTDTQYF.

The chain joins TRBV9 to TRBJ2-3, with D unresolved. Germline V gene data show CDR1 as SGDLS and CDR2 as YYNGEE. V was pared by 7 bases and J by 2 bases, with 20 bases between. The CDR3 extends over 16 amino acids. The CDR3 protein is CASGATEYRFTDTQYF. The CDR3, as DNA: TGTGCCAGCGGCGCCACCGAATATAGATTCACAGATACGCAGTATTTT.

This clonotype was picked up one time. The chain recombines TRBV20-1 with TRBJ2-5, with 7 bases matching TRBD2. The DNA end is more similar to TRBJ2-7, so the J call may be wrong. CDR1 is DFQATT, CDR2 SNEGSKA, per germline (reference sequence). This CDR3 comprises 14 residues. CDR3 sequence (DNA): TGCAGTGCTAGAGTAAGCGGGACGATAGCCGAGCAGTACTTC. It encodes CSARVSGTIAEQYF.

The chain is built from TRBV10-3 and TRBJ2-2; tentative D call: TRBD1 (7 bases). The germline gives CDR1 ENHRY, CDR2 SYGVKD. This CDR3 spans 14 amino acids. V gave up 3 bases and J gave up 7 bases, with 12 bases separating them. The CDR3: CAISDSGGNGELFF. In nucleotides, the CDR3 is TGTGCCATCAGTGATTCAGGGGGGAACGGGGAGCTGTTTTTT.

The chain is built from TRBV20-1 and TRBJ1-4; possibly TRBD1 for D (6 bases). This CDR3 region has 14 residues. Trimming cost V 4 bases and J 10 bases, with 19 bases left between them. Germline V CDR1 and CDR2: DFQATT, SNEGSKA (reference sequence). CDR3 loop: CSAMGAGSGGKLFF. The DNA for the CDR3 is TGCAGTGCTATGGGGGCGGGTAGTGGAGGAAAACTGTTTTTT.

In regard to this clonotype: The junction departs from germline at one end; a sequencing error may be responsible. The CDR3 region is CASNQGDRLYQETQYF. CDR3 in DNA: TGTGCCAGCAACCAAGGGGACAGACTGTACCAAGAGACCCAGTACTTC. The chain joins TRBV4-2 to TRBJ2-5; TRBD1 matches at 7 bases. CDR1 is LGHNA, CDR2 YNFKEQ, per germline. This CDR3 has 16 amino acids.

This clonotype appeared many times. This rearrangement joins TRBV9 to TRBJ2-1, with 11 bases fitting TRBD2. CDR3 size: 17 residues. Germline assignment: CDR1 SGDLS and CDR2 YYNGEE. V lost 3 bases to trimming and J lost 4 bases; unmatched junction nucleotides: 9. The CDR3 DNA is TGTGCCAGCAGCGCCCCATTACTAGCGGGAGCTTACAATGAGCAGTTCTTC. Its translation: CASSAPLLAGAYNEQFF. Supplemented by reference TRBV9 and TRBJ2-1, the full variable domain reads DSGVTQTPKHLITATGQRVTLRCSPRSGDLSVYWYQQSLDQGLQFLIQYYNGEERAKGNILERFSAQQFPDLHSELNLSSLELGDSALYFCASSAPLLAGAYNEQFFGPGTRLTVL.

The rearrangement links TRBV20-1 to TRBJ2-3; 12 positions match TRBD2. V shed 4 bases and J 2 bases; nucleotides not matched to a gene: 10. Germline V lookup: CDR1 DFQATT, CDR2 SNEGSKA (reference sequence). This CDR3 region has 17 residues. The DNA of the CDR3 is TGCAGTGCTACGGGGCTAGCGGGGGGGCCTAACACAGATACGCAGTATTTT. This codes for CSATGLAGGPNTDTQYF.

This chain connects TRBV28 to TRBJ2-7; 9 positions agree with TRBD2. This CDR3 region has 15 residues. The V segment lost 7 bases and the J segment 2 bases; nucleotides outside the gene matches: 9. Germline-derived CDR1 and CDR2 are MDHEN and SYDVKM. CDR3 DNA sequence: TGTGCCAGCACCGAGGGACTAGCAGGTACCTACGAGCAGTACTTC. Its protein product is CASTEGLAGTYEQYF.

The V and J genes are TRBV7-9 and TRBJ2-1; 10 bases match TRBD2. Germline V gene lookup returns CDR1 SEHNR and CDR2 FQNEAQ (reference sequence). Unmatched junction bases numbered 5, after V lost 11 bases and J lost 4 bases. CDR3 length equals 13 residues. The DNA for the CDR3 is TGTGCCTCAAAGCGGGGGGGATACAATGAGCAGTTCTTC. The encoded protein is CASKRGGYNEQFF.

This clonotype has at least ten counts. The CDR3 here is CAISESPYNEQFF. The DNA of the CDR3 is TGTGCCATCAGTGAGTCTCCGTACAATGAGCAGTTCTTC. The chain links TRBV10-3 to TRBJ2-1; no definite D call. This CDR3 is 13 amino acids long. V was shortened by 0 bases and J by 4 bases, with 4 bases between the two germline ends. From germline, CDR1 is ENHRY and CDR2 SYGVKD.

The CDR3 here is CSAKQGINEKLFF. CDR3 nucleotides: TGCAGTGCCAAACAGGGGATTAATGAAAAACTGTTTTTT. The chain links TRBV20-1 to TRBJ1-4; 7 bases align to TRBD1. V was clipped by 6 bases and J by 4 bases; unmatched bases: 5. There are 13 residues in the CDR3. The germline V gene has CDR1 DFQATT and CDR2 SNEGSKA (reference sequence).

There are many counts of this clonotype. CDR3: CSFIPSGGPSDTQYF. CDR3 sequence (DNA): TGCAGCTTTATACCTAGCGGGGGGCCATCTGATACGCAGTATTTT. This sequence joins TRBV29-1 and TRBJ2-3; TRBD2 aligns across 11 bases. The CDR3 runs to 15 residues. Germline V gene sequence: CDR1 SQVTM, CDR2 ANQGSEA. Trimming removed 8 bases from V and 6 bases from J; junction bases left unmatched: 13.

This clonotype was detected many times. One end of the junction does not line up with germline, which may come from a read error. The chain recombines TRBV7-9 with TRBJ2-3, with D possibly TRBD2 on 5 matching bases. In germline, CDR1 is SEHNR, CDR2 FQNEAQ (reference sequence). The length of the CDR3 is 14 residues. This CDR3 reads CASSPPGSTDTQYF. The CDR3, as DNA: TGCGCCAGCAGCCCACCGGGGAGCACAGATACGCAGTATTTT.

Details on this clonotype: With a much larger clone just one base away, this may be a read error. The V call is TRBV12-3 or TRBV12-4, the J call TRBJ2-7; 11 nucleotides match TRBD1. The ends lost 6 bases at V and 7 bases at J; junction bases unmatched: 11. This CDR3 contains 15 residues. This CDR3 is CASRSGTGGLNEQYF. CDR3 DNA sequence: TGTGCCAGCAGATCCGGGACAGGGGGACTTAATGAGCAGTACTTC.

Comment on this clonotype: A clone one base away is much larger, so this may be a read error. The chain is built from TRBV29-1 and TRBJ2-3; perhaps TRBD1 as D (5 bases). This CDR3 has 11 amino acids. Germline-derived CDR1 and CDR2 are SQVTM and ANQGSEA. Trimming removed 7 bases from V and 14 bases from J, with 19 bases in between. CDR3 nucleotide sequence: TGCAGCGCCAGAATGATGGGGCTAACGTATTTT. Translated: CSARMMGLTYF.

Ten or more counts support this clonotype. One end of the junction is discordant with germline, which a read error may explain. This chain joins TRBV6-5 and TRBJ2-1; weak D call: TRBD1 (5 bases). CDR1 is MNHEY, CDR2 SVGAGI, per germline. CDR3 size: 13 residues. The CDR3 nucleotides are TGTGCCAGCAGTGACTCGTGGGGCGATGAGCAGTTCTTC. This encodes CASSDSWGDEQFF.

The chain carries TRBV7-2 and TRBJ2-1; 7 nucleotides line up with TRBD1. The CDR3 runs 15 residues. The V gene end was trimmed by 0 bases and the J gene end by 9 bases; junction bases not matched to a gene: 8. Germline CDR1 SGHTA, CDR2 FQGNSA. CDR3 loop: CASSLALTGTREQFF. The CDR3 DNA follows: TGTGCCAGCAGCTTAGCGCTGACAGGGACCCGTGAGCAGTTCTTC. Full variable domain (remainder filled in from reference TRBV7-2 and TRBJ2-1): GAGVSQSPSNKVTEKGKDVELRCDPISGHTALYWYRQSLGQGLEFLIYFQGNSAPDKSGLPSDRFSAERTGGSVSTLTIQRTQQEDSAVYLCASSLALTGTREQFFGPGTRLTVL.

At least ten counts were recorded for this clonotype. The V and J genes are TRBV5-1 and TRBJ1-1; the match to TRBD1 covers 7 bases. Germline V CDR1 and CDR2: SGHRS, YFSETQ. V gave up 2 bases and J gave up 3 bases; unmatched junction bases: 1. The CDR3 loop spans 13 amino acids. As DNA, the CDR3 is TGCGCCAGCAGCTTCACAGGGGACACTGAAGCTTTCTTT. It translates to CASSFTGDTEAFF.

Worth noting for this clonotype: The junction departs from the called germline gene at one end, perhaps through a read error. The genes are TRBV2 and TRBJ2-7, with TRBD1 identical over 9 bases. Germline V gene data show CDR1 as SNHLY and CDR2 as FYNNEI. This CDR3 contains 14 residues. In DNA form, the CDR3 reads TGTGTCAGCAGTGAAAGGGACAGGGTCTACGAGCAGTACTTC. Translated, it gives CVSSERDRVYEQYF.

This clonotype was counted many times. The rearrangement uses TRBV20-1 and TRBJ2-7; the match to TRBD2 covers 10 bases. J lost 6 bases, V lost 0 bases, and 5 bases had no gene match. In germline, CDR1 is DFQATT, CDR2 SNEGSKA (reference sequence). The CDR3 extends over 14 amino acids. DNA for the CDR3: TGCAGTGCTAGAGATCTTCTAGCGGGAGTCGAGCAGTACTTC. Translated, it gives CSARDLLAGVEQYF.

With respect to this clonotype: The junction departs from germline at one end; a sequencing error may be responsible. The rearrangement uses TRBV6-6 and TRBJ2-7; a possible D gene is TRBD2 (6 bases). Germline CDR1 and CDR2: MNHNY and SVGAGI (reference sequence). CDR3 size: 14 residues. The CDR3 sequence: CASSDSLGGGEQYF. The CDR3 DNA reads as TGTGCCAGCAGTGACTCGCTGGGAGGAGGAGAGCAGTACTTC.